These 13 T cell receptor beta chains were sequenced from one sample in a study of T cell clones after liver transplantation. Sequencing used immunoSEQ multiplex PCR; TCRdb keeps in-frame clones, though not all of them. The sample includes 55,000 to 80,000 clones, roughly nine tenths of them seen just once. The sample consisted of CD4+ T cells from blood, taken before liver transplant. The source of these receptors is a human donor who received a liver transplant.

V is TRBV5-1 and J is TRBJ1-4; D remains ambiguous. The CDR3 runs to 14 residues. Germline CDR1 reads SGHRS; CDR2 reads YFSETQ. Trimming shortened V by 2 bases and J by 0 bases, and 5 bases separated the two germline ends. The CDR3 DNA reads as TGCGCCAGCAGCTTCAGAGCAACTAATGAAAAACTGTTTTTT. Residues: CASSFRATNEKLFF.

J is TRBJ2-2 and V is TRBV9, with D unclear. The CDR3 loop spans 16 amino acids. Trimming took off 0 bases at V and 0 bases at J, with 9 bases between the two ends. CDR1 and CDR2 from the germline V gene are SGDLS and YYNGEE. In DNA form, the CDR3 reads TGTGCCAGCAGCGTAGGGGTGGGCGCGAACACCGGGGAGCTGTTTTTT. As protein: CASSVGVGANTGELFF. Together with reference TRBV9 and TRBJ2-2, the CDR3 gives the full variable domain: DSGVTQTPKHLITATGQRVTLRCSPRSGDLSVYWYQQSLDQGLQFLIQYYNGEERAKGNILERFSAQQFPDLHSELNLSSLELGDSALYFCASSVGVGANTGELFFGEGSRLTVL.

The table lists this clone with a few counts. The CDR3, as DNA: TGTGCCAGCAGCTTAAACGCGGGAGGGTGGGAGACCCAGTACTTC. It specifies CASSLNAGGWETQYF. The chain recombines TRBV7-2 with TRBJ2-5; TRBD2 aligns across 9 bases. The germline gives CDR1 SGHTA, CDR2 FQGNSA. The CDR3 extends over 15 amino acids. Germline trimming cut 2 bases from V and 5 bases from J; bases unmatched to any gene: 6.

This chain joins TRBV29-1 and TRBJ2-7, with D hard to call. Per germline, CDR1 SQVTM and CDR2 ANQGSEA. CDR3 size: 11 residues. V lost 6 bases and J lost 1, with 7 bases in between. CDR3 region: CSVLWSYEQYF. DNA for the CDR3: TGCAGCGTCCTATGGTCCTACGAGCAGTACTTC.

The chain carries TRBV10-3 and TRBJ2-7; a possible D gene is TRBD2 (5 bases). Germline lookup yields CDR1 ENHRY and CDR2 SYGVKD. The CDR3 consists of 14 residues. V dropped 10 bases and J dropped 0 bases, with 16 bases sitting between them. DNA of the CDR3: TGTGCCACCGTTGAGGGTTTCTTCTCCTACGAGCAGTACTTC. This codes for CATVEGFFSYEQYF.

This chain links TRBV9 with TRBJ1-2, with D tentatively TRBD1 (6 bases). V was trimmed by 5 bases and J by 6 bases, leaving 23 bases between them. The CDR3 sequence is 16 residues long. Per the germline V gene, CDR1 is SGDLS and CDR2 is YYNGEE. As DNA, the CDR3 is TGTGCCAGCAGATTTGGGACTCAGGGGCAGAGGGATGGCTACACCTTC. Translation gives CASRFGTQGQRDGYTF.

The chain uses TRBV5-1 and TRBJ2-5; TRBD1 agrees at 7 bases. V gave up 4 bases and J gave up 2 bases; unmatched junction bases: 5. The CDR3 consists of 14 residues. CDR1 and CDR2 (germline): SGHRS, YFSETQ. CDR3 region: CASSKGTDQETQYF. The DNA for the CDR3 is TGCGCCAGCAGCAAAGGGACAGATCAAGAGACCCAGTACTTC.

This chain connects TRBV11-3 to TRBJ1-1; a possible D gene is TRBD1 (5 bases). CDR3 length: 13 amino acids. With 5 bases removed from V and 1 base from J, the gap between germline ends came to 8 bases. Germline CDR1 and CDR2: SGHNT and YENEEA. The CDR3, as DNA: TGTGCCAGCAGCCTCCAGGGGAACACTGAAGCTTTCTTT. Translation: CASSLQGNTEAFF.

This clone has just one count. The genes are TRBV4-3 and TRBJ2-3; maybe TRBD2 (5 bases). The V end was cut by 0 bases, the J end by 4 bases, with 5 bases between. The germline CDR1 and CDR2 sequences are LGHNA and YSLEER. The CDR3 spans 13 residues. Here the CDR3 DNA reads TGCGCCAGCAGCCAAGAGAGGGCAGATACGCAGTATTTT. The encoded protein is CASSQERADTQYF.

The J gene is TRBJ2-5, the V gene TRBV7-2; a weak D match, TRBD1 (7 bases). This CDR3 has 13 amino acids. Germline-derived CDR1 and CDR2 are SGHTA and FQGNSA. Trimming removed 5 bases from V and 4 bases from J, with 11 bases in between. CDR3 sequence (DNA): TGTGCCAGCAGCCCAGGGGGAGGAGAGACCCAGTACTTC. Its translation is CASSPGGGETQYF.

The chain is built from TRBV11-3 and TRBJ2-3; 10 bases match TRBD1. There are 16 residues in the CDR3. CDR1 is SGHNT, CDR2 YENEEA, per germline. V gave up 5 bases and J gave up 1 base; unmatched junction bases: 6. The CDR3 is CASSDRGREGTDTQYF. CDR3 in DNA: TGTGCCAGCAGCGACAGGGGGCGGGAGGGCACAGATACGCAGTATTTT.

V usage is TRBV21-1 and J usage is TRBJ2-7; the table's D gene call, TRBD1, was not cross checked with the DNA. TRBV21-1 represents a pseudogene. CDR3 length: 11 residues. The CDR3 DNA is TGTGCCAGCAGGAAGGGGGACGAGCAGTACTTC. This sequence encodes CASRKGDEQYF.

The chain recombines TRBV7-3 with TRBJ2-3; D remains ambiguous. The CDR3 length is 13 residues. Germline V gene data show CDR1 as SGHTA and CDR2 as FQGTGA. Trimming took off 0 bases at V and 5 bases at J, with 6 bases between the two ends. In DNA, the CDR3 is TGTGCCAGCAGCTTAACGAACGAAGATACGCAGTATTTT. Protein sequence: CASSLTNEDTQYF.